These 21 T cell receptor beta chains were all obtained from the same sample, sequenced in a study of blood T cell repertoires in COVID-19. Produced via immunoSEQ multiplex PCR; TCRdb's table is partial and in-frame only. The table shows about 480,000 clones, with 88% occurring only once. The sequenced material came from peripheral blood. These receptors were obtained from a woman between 45 and 65 years old with COVID-19, enrolled during active disease.

The rearrangement links TRBV6-6 to TRBJ1-4; 10 nucleotides align to TRBD1. The germline gives CDR1 MNHNY, CDR2 SVGAGI (reference sequence). The CDR3 has 17 residues. V shed 5 bases, J shed 3 bases, and the junction held 9 bases outside the gene matches. The CDR3 region has the DNA TGTGCCAGCAGTCGCGCGACAGGGGGCTGGTCTAATGAAAAACTGTTTTTT. Translation gives CASSRATGGWSNEKLFF.

The chain links TRBV5-5 to TRBJ2-5; TRBD2 matches at 7 bases. This CDR3 has 15 residues. Per the germline V gene, CDR1 is SGHKS and CDR2 is YYEKEE (reference sequence). The V gene end was trimmed by 0 bases and the J gene end by 5 bases; junction bases not matched to a gene: 7. The CDR3 spells CASSLGGTMGETQYF. The CDR3, as DNA: TGTGCCAGCAGCTTGGGAGGGACTATGGGGGAGACCCAGTACTTC.

The V call is TRBV6-1, the J call TRBJ1-2; possible D gene TRBD1, 6 bases. The germline gives CDR1 MNHNS, CDR2 SASEGT. V was shortened by 2 bases and J by 4 bases, with 11 bases between the two germline ends. This CDR3 contains 14 residues. As DNA, the CDR3 is TGTGCCAGCAGTGAACTGGGGGGGGCCTATGGCTACACCTTC. It specifies CASSELGGAYGYTF.

The CDR3 protein is CASSLSQGAGVNQPQHF. The CDR3 coding sequence is TGTGCCAGCAGTTTATCCCAGGGGGCGGGTGTCAATCAGCCCCAGCATTTT. V and J are TRBV27 and TRBJ1-5; 8 bases fit TRBD1. CDR1 is MNHEY and CDR2 is SMNVEV in the germline V gene (reference sequence). V lost 0 bases to trimming and J lost 3 bases; unmatched junction nucleotides: 7. The CDR3 length is 17 residues.

This clone came up a few times. The V and J genes are TRBV10-1 and TRBJ1-1; TRBD1 matches at 7 bases. In germline, CDR1 is WNHNN, CDR2 SYGVQD (reference sequence). Trimming removed 4 bases from V and 1 base from J; junction bases left unmatched: 3. The CDR3 has 14 residues. CDR3 region: CASSGSGGNTEAFF. CDR3 bases: TGCGCCAGCAGTGGGTCAGGGGGGAACACTGAAGCTTTCTTT.

This chain joins TRBV5-1 and TRBJ2-4, with 7 positions matching TRBD2. Germline V gives CDR1 SGHRS, CDR2 YFSETQ. V dropped 1 base and J dropped 10; count of bases not matched to a gene: 8. CDR3 length equals 14 residues. CDR3 protein: CASSLSSSGVIQYF. The CDR3 DNA is TGCGCCAGCAGCTTGTCCTCAAGCGGGGTAATTCAGTACTTC.

The rearrangement uses TRBV5-5 and TRBJ2-1; 9 bases fit TRBD2. Trimming cost V 4 bases and J 8 bases; bases outside gene matches: 13. Germline loops: CDR1 SGHKS, CDR2 YYEKEE (reference sequence). The CDR3 is 16 residues long. CDR3 in DNA: TGTGCCAGCAGCCCTTACACTAGCGGGCAGACCTATGAGCAGTTCTTC. Amino acid sequence: CASSPYTSGQTYEQFF.

The V gene is TRBV2, the J gene TRBJ2-7; possibly TRBD1 for D (8 bases). CDR3 length equals 14 residues. Germline CDR1 is SNHLY and CDR2 is FYNNEI. Trimming removed 6 bases at V and 6 bases at J, with 18 bases between. This CDR3 reads CASSGRQGRAEQYF. The CDR3 nucleotides are TGTGCCAGCAGCGGTCGACAGGGGAGGGCCGAGCAGTACTTC.

This chain connects TRBV24-1 to TRBJ2-3, with TRBD1 matching over 9 bases. The V gene end was trimmed by 7 bases and the J gene end by 2 bases; junction bases not matched to a gene: 6. The germline V gene has CDR1 KGHDR and CDR2 SFDVKD. This CDR3 spans 15 amino acids. Here the CDR3 reads CATSSRTGATDTQYF. In nucleotides, the CDR3 is TGTGCCACCAGCTCTCGGACAGGGGCCACAGATACGCAGTATTTT.

The rearrangement uses TRBV9 and TRBJ1-6, with unresolved D. Per the germline V gene, CDR1 is SGDLS and CDR2 is YYNGEE. Deletions cut 3 bases from V and 3 bases from J, with 13 bases between. The CDR3 contains 16 residues. The CDR3 reads CASSATPFGYNSPLHF. CDR3 coding DNA: TGTGCCAGCAGCGCGACTCCCTTCGGCTATAATTCACCCCTCCACTTT.

This clone was seen only a few times. The V and J genes are TRBV11-2 and TRBJ2-3, with D tentatively TRBD1 (5 bases). From germline, CDR1 is SGHAT and CDR2 FQNNGV. The length of the CDR3 is 14 residues. The V and J ends lost 6 bases and 5 bases respectively, with 15 bases between them. CDR3 sequence (DNA): TGTGCCAGCAGTTTAAACAGGTTAGAAGATACGCAGTATTTT. Amino acids: CASSLNRLEDTQYF. Together with reference TRBV11-2 and TRBJ2-3, the CDR3 gives the full variable domain: EAGVAQSPRYKIIEKRQSVAFWCNPISGHATLYWYQQILGQGPKLLIQFQNNGVVDDSQLPKDRFSAERLKGVDSTLKIQPAKLEDSAVYLCASSLNRLEDTQYFGPGTRLTVL.

The gene calls are TRBV30 and TRBJ2-5, with 10 bases fitting TRBD2. The CDR3 is made up of 13 amino acids. Germline V lookup: CDR1 GTSNPN, CDR2 SVGIG (reference sequence). V lost 2 bases, J lost 3 bases, and 0 bases stayed unmatched. CDR3 coding DNA: TGTGCCTGGAGTAGCGGGGGGGAAGAGACCCAGTACTTC. Protein sequence: CAWSSGGEETQYF.

The chain couples TRBV2 to TRBJ1-3, with TRBD1 identical over 7 bases. Trimming took 6 bases from V and 0 from J; bases not matched to a gene: 5. Germline values: CDR1 SNHLY, CDR2 FYNNEI. The CDR3 consists of 15 residues. The CDR3 sequence: CASSLQGRSGNTIYF. CDR3 coding DNA: TGTGCCAGCAGCCTACAGGGGCGCTCTGGAAACACCATATATTTT.

The chain couples TRBV24-1 to TRBJ2-3; TRBD2 agrees at 8 bases. This CDR3 has 16 amino acids. V lost 7 bases, J lost 3 bases, and 11 bases stayed unmatched. CDR1 is KGHDR, CDR2 SFDVKD, per germline. The chain's CDR3 is CATSDQPGLVTDTQYF. CDR3 DNA: TGTGCCACCAGCGATCAGCCGGGACTAGTGACAGATACGCAGTATTTT.

The V gene is TRBV5-1, the J gene TRBJ2-2; D is perhaps TRBD1 (6 bases). Germline assignment: CDR1 SGHRS and CDR2 YFSETQ. There are 16 residues in the CDR3. V was clipped by 0 bases and J by 1 base, with 10 bases between them. This chain's CDR3 is CASSLAGGMNTGELFF. CDR3 DNA: TGCGCCAGCAGCTTGGCTGGGGGCATGAACACCGGGGAGCTGTTTTTT. The complete variable domain, with remaining parts taken from reference TRBV5-1 and TRBJ2-2, reads KAGVTQTPRYLIKTRGQQVTLSCSPISGHRSVSWYQQTPGQGLQFLFEYFSETQRNKGNFPGRFSGRQFSNSRSEMNVSTLELGDSALYLCASSLAGGMNTGELFFGEGSRLTVL.

V and J are TRBV13 and TRBJ1-1; tentative D call: TRBD1 (5 bases). Trimming left V 9 bases short and J 0 bases short, with 14 bases between. The CDR3 sequence is 14 residues long. Germline V gives CDR1 PRHDT, CDR2 FYEKMQ (reference sequence). CDR3 sequence: CASLQGGVNTEAFF. The CDR3 region has the DNA TGTGCCAGTCTCCAAGGAGGGGTGAACACTGAAGCTTTCTTT.

Only one count was recorded for this clone. The CDR3 reads CATGGNTEAFF. The CDR3 DNA reads TGTGCCACCGGGGGAAACACTGAAGCTTTCTTT. This chain uses TRBV6-6 with TRBJ1-1; D might be TRBD1 (5 bases). Trimming cost V 10 bases and J 2 bases, with 8 bases left between them. This CDR3 comprises 11 residues. Germline V gene data show CDR1 as MNHNY and CDR2 as SVGAGI (reference sequence).

V gene TRBV6-1 combines with J gene TRBJ1-2; 7 bases are shared with TRBD1. In germline, CDR1 is MNHNS, CDR2 SASEGT. The V gene end was trimmed by 2 bases and the J gene end by 8 bases; junction bases not matched to a gene: 5. This CDR3 contains 13 residues. The CDR3 region is CASSEPTGRGYTF. CDR3 sequence (DNA): TGTGCCAGCAGTGAACCGACAGGGAGAGGCTACACCTTC.

A few counts support this clone. The V and J genes are TRBV3-1 (or the pseudogene TRBV3-2) and TRBJ2-7; D ambiguous. Germline assignment: CDR1 LGHDT and CDR2 YNNKEL (reference sequence). CDR3 length equals 14 residues. Trimming pared 1 base from V and 6 bases from J, leaving 13 bases between. The DNA of the CDR3 is TGTGCCAGCAGCCAAGTCAGTGCAGGCAGCGAGCAGTACTTC. Amino acid sequence: CASSQVSAGSEQYF.

This chain joins TRBV27 and TRBJ1-5, with D possibly TRBD1 on 6 matching bases. The germline V gene has CDR1 MNHEY and CDR2 SMNVEV (reference sequence). The ends were cut back, 3 bases at V and 7 bases at J, with 13 bases in the middle. This CDR3 is 14 amino acids long. CDR3 coding DNA: TGTGCCAGCAGTTTGGTTGGGGGCCGGCAGCCCCAGCATTTT. It translates to CASSLVGGRQPQHF.

The J gene is TRBJ1-2, the V gene TRBV19; maybe TRBD1 (5 bases). The germline V and J ends were trimmed by 5 bases and 2 bases, with 12 bases remaining between them. CDR1 is LNHDA and CDR2 is SQIVND in the germline V gene (reference sequence). The CDR3 loop spans 14 amino acids. The CDR3 nucleotides are TGTGCCAGTAGTTATCTGCAGGGAAACTATGGCTACACCTTC. Protein sequence: CASSYLQGNYGYTF.